This TCR beta chain originates from a study of blood T cell repertoires in COVID-19 (dated by TCRdb to the early 2020s). About the full investigation: Collaborator samples came from the United States, Italy and Spain and covered acute and convalescent phases of COVID-19. The material from the prospective study consisted of cDNA or gDNA derived from T cells, B-cell-depleted T cells, or PBMCs. The dataset comprised deeply sampled blood TCRbeta repertoires from subjects exposed to, actively infected with, or recovered from COVID-19. The repertoires were released in a freely available public database meant as a resource for research on the immune response to SARS-CoV-2. Samples were obtained from the ongoing ImmuneRACE study (first 160 participants) and from 1,254 subjects provided by 6 global collaborators. Nearly every sample came with metadata listing a de-identified subject ID, COVID-19 status, age in years and sex. Where available, HLA class I and class II types were obtained from metadata supplied by the sample provider rather than from assay-based typing. The paper as a whole reports these results and caveats: Clinical and demographic metadata were provided uncurated, with the amount varying by source and participant.

Each collaborating institution followed its own protocols to collect whole blood in K2EDTA tubes. Collaborator samples were shipped for TCRbeta analysis as frozen whole blood, isolated PBMCs, or DNA extracted from either sample type. The CDR3 measures 16 amino acids from cysteine to phenylalanine. Only the CDR3 DNA is retained, 48 bases long and in frame from the first base. Reading the germline V gene gives CDR1 SGHDT and CDR2 YYEEEE. V has 3 bases trimmed and J has 9 bases trimmed; junction bases matching no gene number 15. With regard to this clone: This receptor's antigen is unknown. Base qualities were left out, and no much larger clone turns up one base away. Other DNA sequences in the same sample also yield this CDR3.

The immunoSEQ Assay, a bias-controlled multiplex PCR, was used to amplify TCRbeta CDR3 regions from genomic DNA. Concerning the study's data processing: The number of nucleated cells in each sample was estimated by amplification of reference gene primers within the assay. Sequence reads were collapsed and filtered to measure the absolute abundance of every unique TCRbeta CDR3 rearrangement. Productive Simpson clonality was computed per sample as the square root of Simpson's diversity index over productive rearrangements. TCRdb's version of the immuneACCESS table is confined to in-frame rearrangements and falls short of the full clone set. An unresolved V gene accounts for under half of the shortfall where checked; the remainder is of unknown origin. V and J calls and clone size are as listed in that table; D and trimming were resolved from the DNA. For this sample there are some 50,000 clones; approximately 85% appear just once. The ten top clones hold roughly 2.1% of the sample.

The sample comprised peripheral blood. This chain is built from TRBV5-6 and TRBJ1-3, with 7 central nucleotides matching TRBD1. The TCR comes from a woman between 55 and 75 years old with acute or convalescent COVID-19. Read as DNA, the sequence is TGTGCCAGCAGCTCGCCAGGGACAGCCTCATCCTCCACCATATATTTT. It encodes CASSSPGTASSSTIYF.